What follows are 20 T cell receptor beta chains derived from one specimen sequenced in a study of shared clonotypes between healthy human individuals. This table comes from immunoSEQ multiplex PCR, and its TCRdb copy is limited to in-frame clones, with some not included. The sample lists just over 2,000,000 clones; roughly 95% were seen once. Sequenced: naive CD4+ T cells sorted from blood. As for subset: CD45RA+ positively selected. Receptor source: a man younger than 35 in good health.

V gene TRBV13 combines with J gene TRBJ2-6; TRBD1 is a possible D gene (6 bases). The CDR3 extends over 18 amino acids. The germline V gene encodes CDR1 PRHDT and CDR2 FYEKMQ (reference sequence). Trimming shortened V by 5 bases and J by 1 base, and 18 bases separated the two germline ends. This CDR3 is CASSPRQAPMSGANVLTF. The CDR3 DNA sequence: TGTGCCAGCAGCCCGCGACAGGCCCCCATGTCTGGGGCCAACGTCCTGACTTTC.

The chain has TRBV5-1 and TRBJ2-3; D gene unclear. The germline gives CDR1 SGHRS, CDR2 YFSETQ. V lost 0 bases, J lost 1 base, and 9 bases lay in between. This CDR3 is built from 15 residues. CDR3 bases: TGCGCCAGCAGCTTGGATGGGTTGGGCACAGATACGCAGTATTTT. This translates into CASSLDGLGTDTQYF.

The CDR3 nucleotides read TGTGCCAGCAGACTGACCGGGGCTCGTGCCGATGAGCAGTTCTTC. Its translation: CASRLTGARADEQFF. The gene calls are TRBV6-5 and TRBJ2-1; D is perhaps TRBD1 or TRBD2 (5 bases each). Germline V CDR1 and CDR2: MNHEY, SVGAGI. The germline V and J ends were trimmed by 6 bases and 8 bases, with 20 bases remaining between them. This CDR3 comprises 15 residues.

V usage is TRBV18 and J usage is TRBJ2-3; D possibly corresponds to TRBD1 (5 bases). The CDR3 runs to 16 residues. Germline loops: CDR1 KGHSH, CDR2 LQKENI. Trimming shortened V by 0 bases and J by 4 bases, and 14 bases separated the two germline ends. CDR3 sequence reads: CASSPPFRAGPDTQYF. In DNA form, the CDR3 reads TGTGCCAGCTCACCACCGTTCAGGGCCGGTCCAGATACGCAGTATTTT.

The chain combines TRBV2 with TRBJ1-2, with TRBD1 as a possible D gene (6 bases). Trimming removed 3 bases from V and 13 bases from J, with 24 bases in between. This CDR3 has 15 amino acids. The germline CDR1 and CDR2 sequences are SNHLY and FYNNEI. CDR3 bases: TGTGCCAGCAGTGAGTTTGGGGGCGCGGGGATGGAGGTCACCTTC. It codes for CASSEFGGAGMEVTF.

V usage is TRBV6-6 and J usage is TRBJ1-1; D may be TRBD1 (5 bases). V dropped 9 bases and J dropped 10 bases, with 18 bases sitting between them. Germline CDR1 is MNHNY and CDR2 is SVGAGI (reference sequence). CDR3 size: 12 residues. The CDR3 bases are TGTGCCAGTTCGGGGGGGACCGGAGGAGCTTTCTTT. It is translated as CASSGGTGGAFF.

The chain uses TRBV15 and TRBJ1-3; TRBD1 matches at 8 bases. Germline loops: CDR1 LNHNV, CDR2 YYDKDF (reference sequence). The CDR3 contains 15 residues. The trim removed 5 bases at V and 4 bases at J, leaving 7 bases unmatched. CDR3 region: CATSFGTGLGNTIYF. The CDR3 nucleotides read TGTGCCACCAGCTTTGGGACAGGACTCGGAAACACCATATATTTT. The whole variable domain, filled in from reference TRBV15 and TRBJ1-3, reads DAMVIQNPRYQVTQFGKPVTLSCSQTLNHNVMYWYQQKSSQAPKLLFHYYDKDFNNEADTPDNFQSRRPNTSFCFLDIRSPGLGDTAMYLCATSFGTGLGNTIYFGEGSWLTVV.

Points on this clone: Different DNA sequences within this sample yield the same CDR3. The chain is built from TRBV25-1 and TRBJ1-1, with D possibly TRBD1 on 5 matching bases. Germline assignment: CDR1 MGHDK and CDR2 SYGVNS. CDR3 length: 12 amino acids. The V end was cut by 6 bases, the J end by 5 bases, with 10 bases between. The CDR3: CASSAGGTEAFF. CDR3 nucleotides: TGTGCCAGCAGCGCCGGGGGGACTGAAGCTTTCTTT.

The J gene is TRBJ1-1, the V gene TRBV30; 7 bases map to TRBD1. This CDR3 is built from 13 residues. J lost 4 bases, V lost 4 bases, and 6 bases had no gene match. Germline CDR1 reads GTSNPN; CDR2 reads SVGIG (reference sequence). CDR3 coding DNA: TGTGCCTGGACCCCGGACAGGTCCACTGAAGCTTTCTTT. It codes for CAWTPDRSTEAFF.

Concerning this clone: Other nucleotide sequences in the sample specify the same CDR3. The rearrangement joins TRBV7-8 to TRBJ1-1; no definite D call. The CDR3 spans 12 residues. V was pared by 5 bases and J by 2 bases, with 6 bases between. Germline V gives CDR1 SGHVS, CDR2 FQNEAQ. The CDR3 here is CASSRLNTEAFF. CDR3 coding DNA: TGTGCCAGCAGCCGACTCAACACTGAAGCTTTCTTT.

The rearrangement uses TRBV7-2 and TRBJ2-7, with D possibly TRBD1 on 6 matching bases. The CDR3 is 15 amino acids. V lost 4 bases and J lost 2, with 15 bases in between. Germline CDR1 reads SGHTA; CDR2 reads FQGNSA. CDR3 sequence: CASSSLSTGTYEQYF. The CDR3 nucleotides are TGTGCCAGCAGCTCCCTGTCGACAGGCACCTACGAGCAGTACTTC. Filled out from reference TRBV7-2 and TRBJ2-7, the complete variable domain reads GAGVSQSPSNKVTEKGKDVELRCDPISGHTALYWYRQSLGQGLEFLIYFQGNSAPDKSGLPSDRFSAERTGGSVSTLTIQRTQQEDSAVYLCASSSLSTGTYEQYFGPGTRLTVT.

The gene calls are TRBV27 and TRBJ2-7; D is perhaps TRBD1 or TRBD2 (5 bases each). CDR3 length: 15 residues. Between the trimmed V and J ends, which lost 4 bases and 2 bases, there was a span of 15 bases. Germline assignment: CDR1 MNHEY and CDR2 SMNVEV (reference sequence). DNA for the CDR3: TGTGCCAGCAGTTCCGGGACCCCTAGCCCCTACGAGCAGTACTTC. Protein sequence: CASSSGTPSPYEQYF.

V usage is TRBV9 and J usage is TRBJ1-3; TRBD1 agrees at 8 bases. The CDR3 has 16 residues. Germline V lookup: CDR1 SGDLS, CDR2 YYNGEE. The V and J ends lost 4 bases and 0 bases, in that order; junction bases with no gene match: 6. This CDR3 is CASSTQGASSGNTIYF. The CDR3 nucleotides are TGTGCCAGCAGCACCCAGGGGGCCAGCTCTGGAAACACCATATATTTT.

A word on this clone: The sample holds other DNA sequences that translate to the same CDR3. The CDR3 sequence is CASSVGLAGLNEQFF. In DNA form, the CDR3 reads TGTGCCAGCAGCGTAGGGCTAGCGGGACTCAATGAGCAGTTCTTC. The V and J genes are TRBV9 and TRBJ2-1, with TRBD2 matching over 9 bases. The V segment lost 0 bases and the J segment 6 bases; nucleotides outside the gene matches: 4. The CDR3 runs 15 residues. The germline CDR1 and CDR2 sequences are SGDLS and YYNGEE.

Only one count was recorded for this clone. V usage is TRBV6-6 and J usage is TRBJ1-1; TRBD1 matches 9 bases. Germline loops: CDR1 MNHNY, CDR2 SVGAGI (reference sequence). The CDR3 consists of 15 residues. V lost 1 base, J lost 5 bases, and 5 bases stayed unmatched. CDR3 nucleotides: TGTGCCAGCAGTTACTACAGGGGGCGCGGAACTGAAGCTTTCTTT. Amino acid sequence: CASSYYRGRGTEAFF.

With respect to this clone: This sample also contains other DNA sequences that code for the same CDR3. This chain links TRBV5-1 with TRBJ2-5; 8 bases map to TRBD2. This CDR3 is 14 amino acids long. CDR1 SGHRS and CDR2 YFSETQ come from the germline V gene. The V and J ends lost 0 bases and 5 bases, in that order; junction bases with no gene match: 3. This CDR3 is CASSLAGGLETQYF. As DNA, the CDR3 is TGCGCCAGCAGCTTGGCGGGGGGGCTCGAGACCCAGTACTTC.

About this clone itself: The sample has other DNA sequences that encode this CDR3 too. This chain connects TRBV18 to TRBJ2-5; 8 nucleotides line up with TRBD1. The length of the CDR3 is 14 residues. V dropped 2 bases and J dropped 1; count of bases not matched to a gene: 0. CDR1 is KGHSH and CDR2 is LQKENI in the germline V gene. The CDR3 spells CASSPGTGQETQYF. For the CDR3, the DNA is TGTGCCAGCTCACCAGGGACAGGCCAAGAGACCCAGTACTTC.

This rearrangement joins TRBV7-9 to TRBJ2-1, with 8 bases that match TRBD2. The CDR3 totals 15 residues. Germline values: CDR1 SEHNR, CDR2 FQNEAQ (reference sequence). V was clipped by 1 base and J by 7 bases; unmatched bases: 6. CDR3: CASSLVSGGGNEQFF. In DNA form, the CDR3 reads TGTGCCAGCAGCTTAGTAAGCGGGGGAGGAAATGAGCAGTTCTTC.

The rearrangement uses TRBV5-4 and TRBJ2-5, with TRBD1 matching 10 bases. The DNA matches TRBJ2-7 better at its end, which makes the J call doubtful. Germline V gives CDR1 SGHNT, CDR2 YYREEE (reference sequence). The CDR3 is made up of 14 amino acids. Here the CDR3 reads CASSLGGQGGEQYF. The CDR3 region has the DNA TGTGCCAGCAGCTTGGGAGGACAGGGGGGCGAGCAGTACTTC.

The V call is TRBV7-2, the J call TRBJ1-6; 9 bases are a match to TRBD1. This CDR3 has 15 amino acids. Germline V lookup: CDR1 SGHTA, CDR2 FQGNSA. With 5 bases clipped from V and 10 bases from J, the junction kept 9 bases outside the gene matches. The chain's CDR3 is CASSPGTGTLSPLHF. CDR3 sequence (DNA): TGTGCCAGCAGCCCCGGGACAGGGACGTTGTCACCCCTCCACTTT.